This T cell receptor beta chain came from a study of T-cell memory formation after mild COVID-19. Study background: Clusters of TCRs were largely donor specific.

The CDR3 has 14 amino acids. Germline loops: CDR1 LNHDA, CDR2 SQIVND (reference sequence). Trimming took off 8 bases at V and 1 base at J, with 9 bases between the two ends. TCRdb fed the 5' RACE reads into MiXCR, producing one record per CDR3 protein. The profile shows hundreds of thousands of distinct CDR3 sequences, approximately 24% of them singletons. This clonotype was picked up a small number of times. Sequencing was carried out using PBMCs or a T cell subset sorted from them (not recorded which). This receptor was identified in an adult woman who had mild COVID-19 (a few samples of this study predate the infection). Cell type and time point are not known. The V call is TRBV19, the J call TRBJ2-6, with D hard to call. Here the CDR3 reads CASLVTSGANVLTF. The CDR3 DNA sequence: TGTGCCAGTTTGGTGACGTCTGGGGCCAACGTCCTGACTTTC.